One and the same sample provided the 8 T cell receptor beta chains below, sequenced in a study of shared clonotypes between healthy human individuals. Assay: immunoSEQ multiplex PCR; the TCRdb copy retains only in-frame clones and omits some. The table shows about 2.4 million clones, with 80% to 95% occurring only once. Sequenced: naive CD4+ T cells from PBMCs. Subset indicated: CD45RA+ positively selected. Receptor source: a man between 18 and 35 years old in good health. Some clones in this sample may be carry-over from other donors' samples.

The gene calls are TRBV5-6 and TRBJ2-7; TRBD2 matches 9 bases. Per germline, CDR1 SGHDT and CDR2 YYEEEE. This CDR3 has 15 amino acids. V trimming: 7 bases; J trimming: 3 bases; junction bases outside the gene matches: 11. CDR3 sequence (DNA): TGTGCCAGCGGGACTAGCAAAACATGGCGCTACGAGCAGTACTTC. Translating gives CASGTSKTWRYEQYF.

CDR3 loop: CASSEDRRGGRGSYEQYF. The DNA for the CDR3 is TGTGCCAGCAGTGAAGACCGGCGGGGCGGGAGGGGGTCCTACGAGCAGTACTTC. The chain combines TRBV6-1 with TRBJ2-7, with 9 bases lining up with TRBD2. The CDR3 has 18 residues. Germline V lookup: CDR1 MNHNS, CDR2 SASEGT. J lost 1 base, V lost 1 base, and 11 bases had no gene match.

V gene TRBV7-3 combines with J gene TRBJ2-7, with TRBD2 as a possible D gene (6 bases). V lost 4 bases to trimming and J lost 7 bases, with 14 bases between them. Germline assignment: CDR1 SGHTA and CDR2 FQGTGA. The CDR3 runs 13 residues. CDR3 in amino acids: CASSSGGVGEQYF. The CDR3 DNA sequence: TGTGCCAGCAGCTCCGGCGGGGTCGGTGAGCAGTACTTC.

This clone occurred once. The V and J genes are TRBV5-1 and TRBJ1-4, with TRBD1 as a possible D gene (5 bases). This CDR3 region has 14 residues. From germline, CDR1 is SGHRS and CDR2 YFSETQ. Trimming stripped 4 bases from V and 10 bases from J, with 17 bases between. The CDR3 DNA sequence: TGCGCCAGCAGCGAAGGGGCCCAAGGAGTAAAACTGTTTTTT. This encodes CASSEGAQGVKLFF.

The chain joins TRBV7-9 to TRBJ2-2; D gene uncertain. Deletions cut 1 base from V and 1 base from J, with 10 bases between. Germline CDR1 reads SEHNR; CDR2 reads FQNEAQ (reference sequence). The CDR3 loop spans 16 amino acids. The CDR3 sequence is CASSLVYRRNTGELFF. Here the CDR3 DNA reads TGTGCCAGCAGCTTAGTTTACCGTCGGAACACCGGGGAGCTGTTTTTT.

The chain links TRBV6-1 to TRBJ1-2; TRBD1 might be the D (5 bases). Trimming pared 6 bases from V and 8 bases from J, leaving 22 bases between. Germline V CDR1 and CDR2: MNHNS, SASEGT. This CDR3 comprises 15 residues. The CDR3 reads CASRVTDRIWGGYTF. DNA of the CDR3: TGTGCCAGCAGGGTCACCGATCGTATCTGGGGGGGCTACACCTTC.

This chain's CDR3 is CASSLFASGGQETQYF. The CDR3 DNA follows: TGCGCCAGCAGCTTGTTTGCTAGCGGGGGGCAAGAGACCCAGTACTTC. The chain carries TRBV5-1 and TRBJ2-5; 11 bases are a match to TRBD2. With 1 base clipped from V and 2 bases from J, the junction kept 4 bases outside the gene matches. Germline loops: CDR1 SGHRS, CDR2 YFSETQ. The length of the CDR3 is 16 residues.

The CDR3 sequence: CASSQRVGGGLETQYF. The CDR3 DNA reads as TGTGCCAGCAGCCAACGGGTCGGAGGGGGGTTGGAGACCCAGTACTTC. The chain recombines TRBV14 with TRBJ2-5, with D possibly called TRBD1 or TRBD2 (6 bases each). Trimming left V 2 bases short and J 5 bases short, with 18 bases between. This CDR3 region has 16 residues. Germline V gives CDR1 SGHDN, CDR2 FVKESK.